Detailed here is one TCR beta chain. Its specificity is unknown. This entry belongs to a study of T cell repertoires in cytomegalovirus infection. About the study: Public TCR beta signature analysis indicated the presence of both CMV infection and matching HLA type.

TCRdb ran MiXCR on the reads and lists one entry per CDR3 protein. The profile shows about 830,000 distinct CDR3 sequences, approximately 29% of them singletons. Here the sequenced sample was cultured CD8+ T cells from PBMCs, taken from culture after CMV antigen stimulation. This TCR came from a human donor in good health (CMV status not recorded). Some clones in this sample may be carry-over from other donors' samples.

The CDR3 nucleotides are TGTGCCAGCAGTTGGGGAGGCTCCCGCTACACCTTC. Residues: CASSWGGSRYTF. The V call is TRBV27, the J call TRBJ1-2; no reliable D call. The V end was cut by 4 bases, the J end by 9 bases, with 12 bases between. Germline V gene lookup returns CDR1 MNHEY and CDR2 SMNVEV (reference sequence). The CDR3 loop spans 12 amino acids.